The T cell receptor (beta chain) described here comes from a study of blood T cells in healthy people across ages. Regarding the study as a whole: PBMCs went unsorted, and a conclusive naive versus antigen-experienced comparison was therefore prevented. Across the age range, TCR beta diversity per million T cells fell in a roughly linear way.

Primers used in a second PCR of roughly 6 to 12 cycles were a sample-barcoded 5' primer and a J-beta primer mix. In TCRdb, the 5' RACE reads were re-called with MiXCR into one record per CDR3 protein. Of roughly 1 million distinct CDR3 sequences listed, almost 25% are singletons. The table lists this clonotype with a few counts. Its cognate antigen is unknown. One end of the junction does not line up with germline, which may come from a read error. The length of the CDR3 is 14 residues. Germline V gives CDR1 MDHEN, CDR2 SYDVKM. The sample was also linked to a second study, of T cells of mothers and their children.

V usage is TRBV28 and J usage is TRBJ2-4; 7 bases match TRBD2. The receptor was isolated from a girl aged 2 to 10 in good health. Sequences were obtained from blood. The CDR3 protein is CASSEAGTANIQCF. The CDR3 DNA follows: TGTGCCAGCAGTGAAGCGGGGACCGCAAACATTCAGTGCTTC.